This passage covers 23 T cell receptor beta chains from one sample sequenced in a study of blood T cell repertoires in COVID-19. Only in-frame clones appear in the TCRdb table, and some are missing; sequencing was by immunoSEQ multiplex PCR. This sample has around 330,000 clones, with around 89% found just once. Sample: peripheral blood. The source of these receptors is a woman between 25 and 40 years old with COVID-19, enrolled during active disease.

This clone appeared a single time. The chain recombines TRBV2 with TRBJ1-3; 9 bases match TRBD1. Germline loops: CDR1 SNHLY, CDR2 FYNNEI. J was trimmed by 0 bases and V by 2 bases; bases with no gene match: 2. The CDR3 length is 16 residues. CDR3 DNA sequence: TGTGCCAGCAGTGAACGACAGGGGGGCTCTGGAAACACCATATATTTT. Translating gives CASSERQGGSGNTIYF.

This clone showed up just once. The chain uses TRBV12-5 and TRBJ2-1; possible D gene TRBD2, 6 bases. CDR3 length: 11 amino acids. V dropped 5 bases and J dropped 12 bases, with 11 bases sitting between them. Germline CDR1 reads LGHNT; CDR2 reads FRNRAP. The DNA of the CDR3 is TGTGCTAGTGGTCAGCCGGGACTGCAGTTCTTC. Its protein product is CASGQPGLQFF.

The chain combines TRBV12-5 with TRBJ2-7, with TRBD1 matching 9 bases. V was pared by 0 bases and J by 0 bases, with 6 bases of the junction left unmatched. Germline V gene data show CDR1 as LGHNT and CDR2 as FRNRAP. The CDR3 is 17 amino acids. The CDR3, as DNA: TGTGCTAGTGGTTTGGTAGTCACAGGGGGCGCCTCCTACGAGCAGTACGTC. Translated, it gives CASGLVVTGGASYEQYV.

This sequence joins TRBV10-3 and TRBJ1-1; TRBD1 is a possible D gene (5 bases). Trimming took 4 bases from V and 6 from J, leaving 12 bases between them. The CDR3 is 13 amino acids. Germline loops: CDR1 ENHRY, CDR2 SYGVKD. The CDR3 DNA reads TGTGCCATCAGTGCGGGGGTCGGCTCTGAAGCTTTCTTT. This encodes CAISAGVGSEAFF.

The rearrangement joins TRBV10-2 to TRBJ2-3; 10 nucleotides align to TRBD2. Looked up from germline, CDR1 is WSHSY and CDR2 is SAAADI. V was clipped by 4 bases and J by 6 bases; unmatched bases: 7. This CDR3 has 15 residues. The CDR3 DNA reads as TGCGCCAGCAGTGGATTAGCGGGGGGCTCCGATACGCAGTATTTT. The encoded protein is CASSGLAGGSDTQYF.

The chain has TRBV7-6 and TRBJ1-6; no clear D. Trimming pared 3 bases from V and 9 bases from J, leaving 15 bases between. This CDR3 contains 15 residues. CDR1 SGHVS and CDR2 FNYEAQ come from the germline V gene. In DNA form, the CDR3 reads TGTGCCAGCAGCTTTGCGCCGACTTCTGGTTCACCCCTCCACTTT. Protein: CASSFAPTSGSPLHF.

J is TRBJ1-1 and V is TRBV7-9, with D perhaps TRBD1 (5 bases). The CDR3 runs 13 residues. The V end lost 6 bases, the J end lost 7 bases, and 15 bases lay between the germline ends. Germline CDR1 reads SEHNR; CDR2 reads FQNEAQ (reference sequence). The CDR3 DNA is TGTGCCAGCAGTTTTTACGGACAACTTGAAGCTTTCTTT. It specifies CASSFYGQLEAFF.

The chain recombines TRBV7-8 with TRBJ1-2; 10 nucleotides align to TRBD1. The CDR3 runs 18 residues. V dropped 5 bases and J dropped 3; count of bases not matched to a gene: 15. Per germline, CDR1 SGHVS and CDR2 FQNEAQ. CDR3 sequence: CASSPSAGDRGRYYGYTF. DNA for the CDR3: TGTGCCAGCAGCCCCTCCGCCGGGGACAGGGGCAGGTACTATGGCTACACCTTC.

The chain joins TRBV7-3 to TRBJ2-5; TRBD1 aligns across 11 bases. The CDR3 is 17 amino acids. J gave up 5 bases and V 2 bases, and 10 bases lay outside the gene matches. Germline assignment: CDR1 SGHTA and CDR2 FQGTGA. As DNA, the CDR3 is TGTGCCAGCAGCTTACGATCGCTGGGACAGGGGGTTGAGACCCAGTACTTC. It specifies CASSLRSLGQGVETQYF.

J is TRBJ1-5 and V is TRBV19; perhaps TRBD1 as D (6 bases). Trimming shortened V by 6 bases and J by 5 bases, and 11 bases separated the two germline ends. Germline-derived CDR1 and CDR2 are LNHDA and SQIVND (reference sequence). There are 13 residues in the CDR3. The CDR3 loop reads CASSGTFDQPQHF. The DNA of the CDR3 is TGTGCCAGTAGCGGGACATTCGATCAGCCCCAGCATTTT.

Only one count was recorded for this clone. This chain uses TRBV2 with TRBJ2-7, with 9 nucleotides matching TRBD2. V shed 6 bases and J 6 bases; nucleotides not matched to a gene: 9. The CDR3 is made up of 14 amino acids. Germline values: CDR1 SNHLY, CDR2 FYNNEI. The CDR3 loop reads CASRAGGGASEQYF. The CDR3 nucleotides read TGTGCCAGCAGGGCCGGCGGGGGGGCCTCCGAGCAGTACTTC.

The chain is built from TRBV19 and TRBJ2-3, with a weak D call TRBD1 (6 bases). V was trimmed by 5 bases and J by 0 bases, leaving 12 bases between them. The CDR3 consists of 15 residues. Germline loops: CDR1 LNHDA, CDR2 SQIVND (reference sequence). CDR3 sequence reads: CASSEQGFSTDTQYF. The CDR3, as DNA: TGTGCCAGTAGTGAACAGGGCTTTAGCACAGATACGCAGTATTTT.

The chain joins TRBV24-1 to TRBJ1-2; TRBD1 matches 7 bases. The junction had 10 bases not matched to a gene; V was cut back by 2 bases and J by 8 bases. Germline V CDR1 and CDR2: KGHDR, SFDVKD. The CDR3 has 15 amino acids. For the CDR3, the DNA is TGTGCCACCAGTGATTCACTTGAGGGGGCGCAAGGCTACACCTTC. This sequence encodes CATSDSLEGAQGYTF.

V gene TRBV18 combines with J gene TRBJ2-7; 12 bases line up with TRBD1. V gave up 3 bases and J gave up 2 bases; unmatched junction bases: 2. The CDR3 is 15 amino acids. Germline-derived CDR1 and CDR2 are KGHSH and LQKENI. The DNA of the CDR3 is TGTGCCAGCTCACCGGGACAGGGGGCAGCCTACGAGCAGTACTTC. Its protein is CASSPGQGAAYEQYF.

This chain connects TRBV11-2 to TRBJ2-7; TRBD1 matches at 11 bases. The germline CDR1 and CDR2 sequences are SGHAT and FQNNGV. V lost 2 bases and J lost 7; bases outside the gene matches: 4. CDR3 length equals 14 residues. The CDR3 region has the DNA TGTGCCAGCAGCTTAACGGACAGGGGGCATGAGCAGTACTTC. Translated, it gives CASSLTDRGHEQYF. The full variable domain, rest sourced from reference TRBV11-2 and TRBJ2-7, is EAGVAQSPRYKIIEKRQSVAFWCNPISGHATLYWYQQILGQGPKLLIQFQNNGVVDDSQLPKDRFSAERLKGVDSTLKIQPAKLEDSAVYLCASSLTDRGHEQYFGPGTRLTVT.

This chain connects TRBV5-4 to TRBJ2-1; 11 bases fit TRBD2. The V and J ends lost 5 bases and 6 bases, in that order; junction bases with no gene match: 7. This CDR3 contains 15 residues. The germline V gene has CDR1 SGHNT and CDR2 YYREEE (reference sequence). The CDR3: CASSSSGGLSNEQFF. The CDR3 region has the DNA TGTGCCAGCAGTTCTAGCGGGGGGCTTTCCAATGAGCAGTTCTTC.

The chain links TRBV27 to TRBJ2-7, with D perhaps matching TRBD2 (7 bases). V lost 6 bases and J lost 7, with 19 bases in between. The CDR3 has 14 amino acids. Per the germline V gene, CDR1 is MNHEY and CDR2 is SMNVEV (reference sequence). DNA for the CDR3: TGTGCCAGCAGAAAGGGAGGGGGGGCTGGGGAGCAGTACTTC. Protein product: CASRKGGGAGEQYF.

The genes are TRBV5-4 and TRBJ2-3; 11 bases fit TRBD1. The V gene's germline CDR1 is SGHNT and CDR2 YYREEE (reference sequence). This CDR3 region has 15 residues. Germline trimming cut 5 bases from V and 7 bases from J; bases unmatched to any gene: 9. This CDR3 reads CASSFRTGGRHTQYF. The CDR3 region has the DNA TGTGCCAGCAGTTTTCGGACAGGGGGCCGGCATACGCAGTATTTT.

The J gene is TRBJ2-5, the V gene TRBV6-5; D is perhaps TRBD1 (5 bases). Trimming removed 6 bases at V and 5 bases at J, with 16 bases between. CDR1 and CDR2 (germline): MNHEY, SVGAGI. The CDR3 runs 14 residues. CDR3: CASSPQDDGETQYF. The CDR3 DNA reads TGTGCCAGCAGCCCACAGGACGATGGGGAGACCCAGTACTTC.

This clone was seen a few times. The chain combines TRBV7-8 with TRBJ1-1; the match to TRBD1 covers 8 bases. Germline trimming cut 5 bases from V and 8 bases from J; bases unmatched to any gene: 10. CDR1 SGHVS and CDR2 FQNEAQ come from the germline V gene. The CDR3 spans 14 residues. The CDR3 reads CASSLSRDRLEAFF. CDR3 DNA sequence: TGTGCCAGCAGCCTGTCCCGGGACAGGTTAGAAGCTTTCTTT. The full variable domain, in which reference TRBV7-8 and TRBJ1-1 provide the parts outside the CDR3, is GAGVSQSPRYKVAKRGQDVALRCDPISGHVSLFWYQQALGQGPEFLTYFQNEAQLDKSGLPSDRFFAERPEGSVSTLKIQRTQQEDSAVYLCASSLSRDRLEAFFGQGTRLTVV.

The chain recombines TRBV19 with TRBJ1-1; D call uncertain. Germline CDR1 reads LNHDA; CDR2 reads SQIVND (reference sequence). The CDR3 runs 15 residues. Trimming took 5 bases from V and 4 from J, leaving 17 bases between them. The CDR3 loop is CASSAYRGASTEAFF. The DNA of the CDR3 is TGTGCCAGTAGTGCCTATCGGGGAGCCTCCACTGAAGCTTTCTTT. Using reference TRBV19 and TRBJ1-1 for the parts outside the CDR3, the full variable domain is DGGITQSPKYLFRKEGQNVTLSCEQNLNHDAMYWYRQDPGQGLRLIYYSQIVNDFQKGDIAEGYSVSREKKESFPLTVTSAQKNPTAFYLCASSAYRGASTEAFFGQGTRLTVV.

V gene TRBV4-2 combines with J gene TRBJ2-2; TRBD2 matches 11 bases. The CDR3 consists of 16 residues. J lost 8 bases, V lost 0 bases, and 5 bases had no gene match. Per the germline V gene, CDR1 is LGHNA and CDR2 is YNFKEQ. CDR3 nucleotides: TGTGCCAGCAGCCAAGATGGGACTAGCGGTGGGGGGGAGCTGTTTTTT. It codes for CASSQDGTSGGGELFF.

The gene calls are TRBV4-1 and TRBJ1-2; TRBD1 matches 8 bases. CDR1 is MGHRA and CDR2 is YSYEKL in the germline V gene. After removal of 6 bases from V and 3 bases from J, the junction contained 15 bases not matched to a gene. The CDR3 is 17 amino acids. The CDR3 protein is CASSPLRRGHGYYGYTF. In nucleotides, the CDR3 is TGCGCCAGCAGTCCATTGCGCAGGGGGCACGGGTACTATGGCTACACCTTC.